This note documents a single T cell receptor (beta chain) sequence. Its specificity is unknown. Sequencing was performed with immunoSEQ multiplex PCR; in TCRdb, only in-frame clones are kept and a portion is missing. The sample gives about 33,000 clones, 90% of which show up once; approximately 1.2% is in the top ten. The CDR3 is 15 amino acids. Trimming at V came to 8 bases and at J to 3 bases, leaving 10 bases not matched to a gene. CDR1 and CDR2 from the germline V gene are MDHEN and SYDVKM. These data belong to a study of T cells in narcolepsy. Points from the study as a whole: Healthy controls reportedly lacked the autoreactive clonotypes serially found in patients' blood. Comparing one patient's CSF and blood CD4+ clonotypes highlighted HCRT- and TRIB2-specific autoreactive clonotypes.

This TCR was sampled from a human donor with narcolepsy. This chain uses TRBV28 with TRBJ2-7; 10 nucleotides agree with TRBD1. The specimen sequenced was CD45RA- memory CD4+ T cells from PBMCs. CDR3 coding DNA: TGTGCCAGCGGCCAACCGGGACAGGGGAGCTACGAGCAGTACTTC. It codes for CASGQPGQGSYEQYF.